The rows below give T cell receptor beta chains drawn from one sample of a study of T cells in Graves' hyperthyroidism and ophthalmopathy. TCRdb called the multiplex PCR reads again in MiXCR, with one record for every CDR3 protein. This table holds about 740,000 distinct CDR3 sequences, less than 15% found once. Sequencing input: blood. These receptors came from a woman under 30 with Graves' hyperthyroidism. The CDR3 runs from the conserved cysteine through the conserved F or W. Fields, in order: CDR3 protein, J gene, V gene.

CASSLFPYNEQFF	TRBJ2-1	TRBV12-3/TRBV12-4
CASSPDPGTSSYNGQFF	TRBJ2-1	TRBV7-2
CAISDDRETQYF	TRBJ2-5	TRBV10-3
CATSDFPLSYGYTF	TRBJ1-2	TRBV24-1
CSATSLAGADEQYF	TRBJ2-7	TRBV20-1
CSANPGQGRPQHF	TRBJ1-5	TRBV20-1
CASSLRANQGEQYF	TRBJ2-7	TRBV16
CASSSAGWNYGYTF	TRBJ1-2	TRBV9
CASSLWGSAPSYGYTF	TRBJ1-2	TRBV11-2
CASSPISGRDPYEQYF	TRBJ2-7	TRBV6-1
CASRREGNSPLHF	TRBJ1-6	TRBV12-3/TRBV12-4
CAWSVVEGINEQFF	TRBJ2-1	TRBV30
CSVEGGPKSYNEQFF	TRBJ2-1	TRBV29-1
CSVTTSGGGELFF	TRBJ2-2	TRBV29-1
CASSYQGSTNEKLFF	TRBJ1-4	TRBV2
CASSPPWTGGIYNEQFF	TRBJ2-1	TRBV18
CARGTATQETQYF	TRBJ2-5	TRBV6-1
CSARDLRGTGSFGETQYF	TRBJ2-5	TRBV20-1
CATVPGTSGASSYNEQFF	TRBJ2-1	TRBV2
CASRDWGGTDTQYF	TRBJ2-3	TRBV19
CASSPPQGAAGNTIYF	TRBJ1-3	TRBV18
CASSLVPAMNTEAFF	TRBJ1-1	TRBV5-5
CASSEAAGAPRSTNEQFF	TRBJ2-1	TRBV5-5
CASSLAGGSIDEQFF	TRBJ2-1	TRBV3-1
CASSFNRWGKDRGQAGFVYTF	TRBJ1-2	TRBV28
CSASGGSYNEQFF	TRBJ2-1	TRBV20-1
CSVKTSGTDTQYF	TRBJ2-3	TRBV20-1
CASSPRPGELFF	TRBJ2-2	TRBV5-1
CASSPSQGTLHF	TRBJ1-6	TRBV11-2
CASSFVTYNEQFF	TRBJ2-1	TRBV28
CGASPFSYNEQFF	TRBJ2-1	TRBV30
CASSFLSGSLSYNEQFF	TRBJ2-1	TRBV19
CASWRTGRYGYTF	TRBJ1-2	TRBV27
CASRVAGYTDTQYF	TRBJ2-3	TRBV28
CASSHDDQPQHF	TRBJ1-5	TRBV6-2/TRBV6-3